The 3 T cell receptor beta chains reported below all come from one sample, sequenced in a study of T cells expressing NK-cell markers. From its re-call of the 5' RACE reads, TCRdb lists each CDR3 protein once, without DNA. The sample is made up of about 8,000 distinct CDR3 sequences, and the top ten hold roughly 10% of it. The sample was blood T cells: a sorted CD56 or NKG2C T cell subset, CD4+ or CD8+ T cells, or bulk PBMC T cells (not recorded which). The receptors derive from a man aged 18 to 35 in good health.

This chain connects TRBV27 to TRBJ1-1. From germline, CDR1 is MNHEY and CDR2 SMNVEV (reference sequence). There are 12 residues in the CDR3. The CDR3 reads CASRFGDLPAFF.

This clonotype is identified as medium-sized (0.01 to 0.1%) from frequency. The chain links TRBV20-1 to TRBJ1-5. CDR3 length: 14 amino acids. Per the germline V gene, CDR1 is DFQATT and CDR2 is SNEGSKA (reference sequence). CDR3: CSASVGSSNQPQHF.

This chain connects TRBV6-5 to TRBJ1-1. Germline values: CDR1 MNHEY, CDR2 SVGAGI. CDR3 length: 14 residues. The chain's CDR3 is CASSYSATVYEAFF.